These T cell receptor beta chains were read from a single sample in a study of Ad26.COV2.S vaccination and SARS-CoV-2 variants. Assay: immunoSEQ multiplex PCR; the TCRdb copy retains only in-frame clones and omits some. The repertoire holds 350,000 to 500,000 clones, with about 90% as singletons. Here the sequenced sample was peripheral blood, taken in a trial of Ad26.COV2.S vaccine versus placebo. Receptors originate from a person aged 18-65 years who received the Ad26.COV2.S COVID-19 vaccine or a placebo. The CDR3 runs from the conserved cysteine through the conserved F or W. D genes are given only for firm matches. Size values are once, few and many counts, or a class for expanded clones, and some rows have none.

J gene,CDR3 length,D gene,clone size,V gene,CDR3 protein,CDR3 DNA
TRBJ2-7,12,TRBD2,-,TRBV25-1,CASRGGLYEQYF,TGTGCCAGCCGCGGGGGGCTGTACGAGCAGTACTTC
TRBJ2-5,14,-,-,TRBV7-2,CASSSYGAQETQYF,TGTGCCAGCAGTTCATACGGGGCTCAAGAGACCCAGTACTTC
TRBJ1-5,13,-,-,TRBV28,CASKVAGNQPQHF,TGTGCCAGCAAAGTAGCTGGGAATCAGCCCCAGCATTTT
TRBJ2-2,12,-,-,TRBV11-3,CASSLHTGELFF,TGTGCCAGCAGCTTACACACCGGGGAGCTGTTTTTT
TRBJ2-7,14,TRBD1,-,TRBV11-3,CASSPGTGGDEQYF,TGTGCCAGCAGCCCCGGGACAGGGGGCGACGAGCAGTACTTC
TRBJ2-1,19,TRBD2,once,TRBV7-9,CASSSDGSGRAQVRNEQFF,TGTGCCAGCAGCTCTGACGGGAGCGGGAGGGCCCAAGTTCGAAATGAGCAGTTCTTC
TRBJ2-1,12,-,-,TRBV7-9,CASSLEGSEQFF,TGTGCCAGCAGCTTAGAGGGGTCGGAGCAGTTCTTC
TRBJ2-1,13,-,-,TRBV15,CATSSGGLNEQFF,TGTGCCACCAGCAGCGGGGGGCTCAATGAGCAGTTCTTC
TRBJ1-1,14,-,-,TRBV30,CAWSEGSMNTEAFF,TGTGCCTGGAGTGAGGGCTCGATGAACACTGAAGCTTTCTTT
TRBJ2-3,19,TRBD1,-,TRBV14,CASSQKRRGTGGRTDTQYF,TGTGCCAGCAGCCAAAAAAGACGCGGGACAGGGGGCCGAACAGATACGCAGTATTTT
TRBJ2-2,19,TRBD2,-,TRBV5-6,CASSFAGTSGRSNTGELFF,TGTGCCAGCAGCTTTGCCGGGACTAGCGGGAGATCGAACACCGGGGAGCTGTTTTTT
TRBJ2-1,16,-,-,TRBV5-1,CASSLEAGGTPGEQFF,TGCGCCAGCAGCTTGGAGGCCGGGGGGACACCCGGGGAGCAGTTCTTC
TRBJ2-3,17,-,-,TRBV7-8,CASSLGGETSSTDTQYF,TGTGCCAGCAGCTTAGGAGGAGAAACCTCTAGCACAGATACGCAGTATTTT
TRBJ2-1,18,-,-,TRBV12-1,CASSHRLAGGPSYNEQFF,TGTGCCAGCAGCCACCGACTAGCGGGAGGGCCGTCCTACAATGAGCAGTTCTTC
TRBJ2-6,16,-,-,TRBV19,CASNRRADAGANVLTF,TGTGCCAGCAACCGTAGGGCAGACGCTGGGGCCAACGTCCTGACTTTC
TRBJ2-2,14,-,few,TRBV30,CAWKRLATTGELFF,TGTGCCTGGAAACGCCTAGCGACCACCGGGGAGCTGTTTTTT
TRBJ2-1,12,-,-,TRBV2,CASGSVYNEQFF,TGTGCCAGCGGGAGTGTCTACAATGAGCAGTTCTTC
TRBJ2-7,16,-,-,TRBV9,CASSVDGVVASYEQYF,TGTGCCAGCAGCGTAGACGGGGTTGTTGCATCCTACGAGCAGTACTTC
TRBJ1-2,14,-,-,TRBV4-2,CASSQDIVNYGYTF,TGTGCCAGCAGCCAAGATATTGTGAACTATGGCTACACCTTC
TRBJ2-1,14,TRBD2,-,TRBV5-6,CASSLGWGGEEQFF,TGTGCCAGCAGCTTGGGCTGGGGAGGGGAGGAGCAGTTCTTC
TRBJ1-4,13,-,-,TRBV7-2,CASSLVSNEKLFF,TGTGCCAGCAGCTTAGTATCGAATGAAAAACTGTTTTTT
TRBJ2-5,15,-,-,TRBV7-9,CASSLVGDFQETQYF,TGTGCCAGCAGCTTAGTGGGTGACTTCCAAGAGACCCAGTACTTC
TRBJ1-1,16,-,-,TRBV7-9,CASSSLGQFKNTEAFF,TGTGCCAGCAGCTCCCTAGGACAGTTTAAGAACACTGAAGCTTTCTTT
TRBJ2-1,15,-,few,TRBV6-4,CASSSDGGSYNEQFF,TGTGCCAGCAGTAGTGACGGTGGCTCCTACAATGAGCAGTTCTTC
TRBJ2-7,14,TRBD2,-,TRBV18,CASSLGPGGDEQYF,TGTGCCAGCTCACTGGGACCGGGGGGGGACGAGCAGTACTTC
TRBJ2-3,14,-,-,TRBV20-1,CSASRLGPGDTQYF,TGCAGTGCTAGTCGCTTAGGGCCTGGGGATACGCAGTATTTT